These 27 T cell receptor beta chains share one sample of origin, sequenced in a study of shared clonotypes between healthy human individuals. Using immunoSEQ multiplex PCR, the repertoire was profiled, and TCRdb retains in-frame clones only, with some absent. Here the sample spans 2 million to 2.5 million clones, roughly 93% being singletons. Sequenced sample: naive CD4+ T cells from PBMCs. Subset reported: CD45RA+ positively selected. The receptor source for this set is a man aged 18-30 years in good health. Some clones in this sample may be carry-over from other donors' samples.

This clone came up once. This chain uses TRBV6-1 with TRBJ1-4, with 7 bases fitting TRBD1. Trimming took 0 bases from V and 6 from J; bases not matched to a gene: 1. The CDR3 contains 14 residues. Germline V gene sequence: CDR1 MNHNS, CDR2 SASEGT. Here the CDR3 DNA reads TGTGCCAGCAGTGAAGCAGGGGGCGATGAAAAACTGTTTTTT. It codes for CASSEAGGDEKLFF.

The chain recombines TRBV10-3 with TRBJ2-7, with a tentative D call TRBD2 (6 bases). Germline CDR1 reads ENHRY; CDR2 reads SYGVKD. V dropped 6 bases and J dropped 1 base, with 10 bases sitting between them. This CDR3 is built from 13 residues. Written as DNA, the CDR3 is TGTGCCATCAGCCGGGCGGGATCCTACGAGCAGTACTTC. As protein: CAISRAGSYEQYF.

This clone has a single count. The rearrangement joins TRBV11-2 to TRBJ2-5; 7 nucleotides match TRBD1. The CDR3 is made up of 16 amino acids. Germline trimming cut 7 bases from V and 1 base from J; bases unmatched to any gene: 12. Germline-derived CDR1 and CDR2 are SGHAT and FQNNGV. CDR3 sequence reads: CASINRGMSGQETQYF. CDR3 bases: TGTGCCAGCATCAACAGGGGAATGAGCGGCCAAGAGACCCAGTACTTC.

The J gene is TRBJ2-6, the V gene TRBV29-1; D gene uncertain. This CDR3 contains 14 residues. With 7 bases removed from V and 0 bases from J, the gap between germline ends came to 10 bases. Germline CDR1 SQVTM, CDR2 ANQGSEA. The CDR3 region is CSAQQSSGANVLTF. The CDR3 bases are TGCAGCGCCCAACAGAGCTCTGGGGCCAACGTCCTGACTTTC.

This clone was observed once. CDR3 in DNA: TGTGCCAGCAGTTTCCTCGAGACCCAGTACTTC. Its protein is CASSFLETQYF. V is TRBV27 and J is TRBJ2-5; D ambiguous. The CDR3 runs to 11 residues. Germline V CDR1 and CDR2: MNHEY, SMNVEV (reference sequence). Trimming cost V 3 bases and J 5 bases, with 4 bases left between them.

This chain links TRBV28 with TRBJ1-1; D call uncertain. The CDR3 has 9 residues. Germline assignment: CDR1 MDHEN and CDR2 SYDVKM. CDR3: CGGGTEAFF. CDR3 coding DNA: TGTGGAGGAGGCACTGAAGCTTTCTTT.

The gene calls are TRBV9 and TRBJ2-5; TRBD1 or TRBD2 may be the D gene (6 bases each). V was shortened by 4 bases and J by 5 bases, with 21 bases between the two germline ends. The CDR3 has 16 amino acids. CDR1 and CDR2 (germline): SGDLS, YYNGEE. For the CDR3, the DNA is TGTGCCAGCAGCCAAGGGGGGTCTAGCGCTTGGGAGACCCAGTACTTC. Amino acids: CASSQGGSSAWETQYF.

The rearrangement uses TRBV10-1 and TRBJ2-7; maybe TRBD2 (5 bases). Germline lookup yields CDR1 WNHNN and CDR2 SYGVQD (reference sequence). V was clipped by 6 bases and J by 7 bases, with 16 bases between them. This CDR3 has 13 residues. The DNA for the CDR3 is TGCGCCAGCAGACGAATAGAGTCGGGGGAGCAGTACTTC. This gives the protein CASRRIESGEQYF.

Concerning this clone: This same CDR3 is encoded by further DNA sequences in the sample. The genes are TRBV2 and TRBJ2-2; 13 positions match TRBD2. The CDR3 has 14 residues. CDR1 is SNHLY, CDR2 FYNNEI, per germline. The junction had 2 bases not matched to a gene; V was cut back by 8 bases and J by 5 bases. CDR3 residues: CASGGLAGTGELFF. For the CDR3, the DNA is TGTGCCAGCGGGGGACTAGCGGGAACCGGGGAGCTGTTTTTT.

The V and J genes are TRBV18 and TRBJ2-1, with D perhaps matching TRBD2 (6 bases). There are 16 residues in the CDR3. Per germline, CDR1 KGHSH and CDR2 LQKENI. V dropped 2 bases and J dropped 3 bases, with 14 bases sitting between them. DNA of the CDR3: TGTGCCAGCTCACCAGATGGCGGGAAGGGCTACAATGAGCAGTTCTTC. Its translation: CASSPDGGKGYNEQFF.

In regard to this clone: Other DNA sequences in the sample encode the same CDR3. As DNA, the CDR3 is TGCGCCAGCAGCCTCGGACAGGGCTTTGATGGCTACACCTTC. Its protein product is CASSLGQGFDGYTF. The chain employs TRBV5-1 and TRBJ1-2; TRBD1 agrees at 8 bases. The CDR3 consists of 14 residues. CDR1 and CDR2 (germline): SGHRS, YFSETQ. The trim removed 4 bases at V and 6 bases at J, leaving 8 bases unmatched. The full variable domain, in which reference TRBV5-1 and TRBJ1-2 provide the parts outside the CDR3, is KAGVTQTPRYLIKTRGQQVTLSCSPISGHRSVSWYQQTPGQGLQFLFEYFSETQRNKGNFPGRFSGRQFSNSRSEMNVSTLELGDSALYLCASSLGQGFDGYTFGSGTRLTVV.

The chain employs TRBV7-2 and TRBJ2-7; D is possibly TRBD1 (6 bases). This CDR3 contains 14 residues. Trimming took 5 bases from V and 6 from J, leaving 17 bases between them. The germline CDR1 and CDR2 sequences are SGHTA and FQGNSA. The chain's CDR3 is CASSLNRVLSEQYF. The CDR3 DNA follows: TGTGCCAGCAGCCTTAACAGGGTCTTGAGCGAGCAGTACTTC.

This clone was recorded once. The J gene is TRBJ2-5, the V gene TRBV4-1; D unresolved. CDR1 MGHRA and CDR2 YSYEKL come from the germline V gene. Deletions cut 3 bases from V and 5 bases from J, with 10 bases between. The CDR3 length is 13 residues. CDR3 region: CASSQNVRETQYF. In DNA, the CDR3 is TGCGCCAGCAGCCAGAATGTAAGGGAGACCCAGTACTTC.

The chain couples TRBV12-5 to TRBJ1-2; D gene unclear. V was trimmed by 2 bases and J by 0 bases, leaving 7 bases between them. The CDR3 sequence is 14 residues long. Germline V gene lookup returns CDR1 LGHNT and CDR2 FRNRAP. In DNA, the CDR3 is TGTGCTAGTGGTTTGCATGGGACTAACTATGGCTACACCTTC. This codes for CASGLHGTNYGYTF.

The V gene is TRBV2, the J gene TRBJ2-1, with D perhaps assigned TRBD1 or TRBD2 (7 bases each). Germline CDR1 and CDR2: SNHLY and FYNNEI. This CDR3 is 16 amino acids long. Trimming shortened V by 8 bases and J by 7 bases, and 24 bases separated the two germline ends. CDR3 bases: TGTGCCAGCCTCCAGGGGGGGGACCTCGAACCGAATGAGCAGTTCTTC. Its translation: CASLQGGDLEPNEQFF.

The V gene is TRBV28, the J gene TRBJ1-5; D is possibly TRBD1 (5 bases). V was pared by 3 bases and J by 1 base, with 16 bases between. In germline, CDR1 is MDHEN, CDR2 SYDVKM. CDR3 length equals 17 residues. CDR3 loop: CASSLGWGPGSNQPQHF. The CDR3 coding sequence is TGTGCCAGCAGTTTGGGGTGGGGCCCCGGGAGCAATCAGCCCCAGCATTTT.

V usage is TRBV28 and J usage is TRBJ1-2, with a tentative D call TRBD1 (6 bases). This CDR3 spans 16 amino acids. Germline V lookup: CDR1 MDHEN, CDR2 SYDVKM. V lost 4 bases and J lost 8, with 23 bases in between. In nucleotides, the CDR3 is TGTGCCAGCAGTTCCCTGGGGCCGCCGACAGGCCTCGGCTACACCTTC. Its translation is CASSSLGPPTGLGYTF.

V and J are TRBV6-1 and TRBJ1-1; 9 nucleotides line up with TRBD1. The CDR3 has 15 amino acids. The junction had 6 bases not matched to a gene; V was cut back by 2 bases and J by 5 bases. Germline V lookup: CDR1 MNHNS, CDR2 SASEGT. The CDR3 DNA reads as TGTGCCAGCAGTGAACCGGGACAGGGTTTTACTGAAGCTTTCTTT. Its translation: CASSEPGQGFTEAFF.

Comment on this clone: The same CDR3 can be traced to other DNA sequences in this sample. The chain has TRBV4-1 and TRBJ2-5, with 7 bases that match TRBD2. Germline V gives CDR1 MGHRA, CDR2 YSYEKL. The length of the CDR3 is 12 residues. V shed 3 bases and J 5 bases; nucleotides not matched to a gene: 0. Here the CDR3 DNA reads TGCGCCAGCAGCCAGGGGGGGGAGACCCAGTACTTC. Its protein product is CASSQGGETQYF.

The J gene is TRBJ2-3, the V gene TRBV12-5; the D gene is possibly TRBD2 (6 bases). This CDR3 has 14 residues. The V end was cut by 6 bases, the J end by 2 bases, with 12 bases between. Germline V lookup: CDR1 LGHNT, CDR2 FRNRAP. The CDR3 sequence: CASGQGLPTDTQYF. CDR3 nucleotide sequence: TGTGCTAGTGGCCAGGGACTCCCCACAGATACGCAGTATTTT.

In this sample, this clone turned up once. In DNA, the CDR3 is TGTGCCAGCAGCCCTAGCCGGGCCTCGTTCTATGGCTACACCTTC. Its protein is CASSPSRASFYGYTF. This chain uses TRBV6-1 with TRBJ1-2; D is ambiguous. Trimming took off 6 bases at V and 4 bases at J, with 18 bases between the two ends. The CDR3 spans 15 residues. Per germline, CDR1 MNHNS and CDR2 SASEGT.

The chain couples TRBV4-3 to TRBJ2-2, with D perhaps matching TRBD1 or TRBD2 (5 bases each). CDR3 length equals 14 residues. From germline, CDR1 is LGHNA and CDR2 YSLEER. With 4 bases removed from V and 7 bases from J, the gap between germline ends came to 13 bases. CDR3 nucleotide sequence: TGCGCCAGCAGCCCCCTAACGAGGGGCGGGGAGCTGTTTTTT. The encoded protein is CASSPLTRGGELFF.

The table lists this clone with a few counts. This chain uses TRBV4-2 with TRBJ1-1; the D is unclear. The CDR3 contains 14 residues. Germline CDR1 reads LGHNA; CDR2 reads YNFKEQ. Trimming removed 1 base from V and 0 bases from J, with 6 bases in between. This CDR3 is CASSQGQMNTEAFF. The CDR3 DNA sequence: TGTGCCAGCAGCCAAGGCCAGATGAACACTGAAGCTTTCTTT.

The chain is built from TRBV29-1 and TRBJ1-1, with D possibly TRBD1 on 5 matching bases. Germline V lookup: CDR1 SQVTM, CDR2 ANQGSEA. The germline V and J ends were trimmed by 6 bases and 7 bases, with 18 bases remaining between them. The CDR3 spans 13 residues. The CDR3 region has the DNA TGCAGCGTCCCTACCGGGGGTACGCTTGAAGCTTTCTTT. Its translation is CSVPTGGTLEAFF.

The rearrangement joins TRBV28 to TRBJ1-1, with TRBD1 matching 8 bases. This CDR3 contains 14 residues. Germline CDR1 reads MDHEN; CDR2 reads SYDVKM. V lost 5 bases, J lost 6 bases, and 8 bases stayed unmatched. The CDR3, as DNA: TGTGCCAGCAGTCCCACCGGACAGGGCCCTGAAGCTTTCTTT. Translation: CASSPTGQGPEAFF.

The chain couples TRBV7-2 to TRBJ1-4; possible D gene TRBD1, 5 bases. Germline V gene sequence: CDR1 SGHTA, CDR2 FQGNSA. V dropped 5 bases and J dropped 8 bases, with 18 bases sitting between them. The CDR3 has 15 residues. Here the CDR3 DNA reads TGTGCCAGCAGCCCAACCCGGGGGTTACAAGAAAAACTGTTTTTT. Protein sequence: CASSPTRGLQEKLFF. Full variable domain (missing parts from reference TRBV7-2 and TRBJ1-4): GAGVSQSPSNKVTEKGKDVELRCDPISGHTALYWYRQSLGQGLEFLIYFQGNSAPDKSGLPSDRFSAERTGGSVSTLTIQRTQQEDSAVYLCASSPTRGLQEKLFFGSGTQLSVL.

The chain couples TRBV29-1 to TRBJ2-7; D possibly corresponds to TRBD1 (5 bases). V was pared by 6 bases and J by 1 base, with 13 bases between. The V gene's germline CDR1 is SQVTM and CDR2 ANQGSEA. This CDR3 spans 13 amino acids. CDR3 coding DNA: TGCAGCGTCGGCCTGCAGGGATCCTACGAGCAGTACTTC. Translating it yields CSVGLQGSYEQYF.